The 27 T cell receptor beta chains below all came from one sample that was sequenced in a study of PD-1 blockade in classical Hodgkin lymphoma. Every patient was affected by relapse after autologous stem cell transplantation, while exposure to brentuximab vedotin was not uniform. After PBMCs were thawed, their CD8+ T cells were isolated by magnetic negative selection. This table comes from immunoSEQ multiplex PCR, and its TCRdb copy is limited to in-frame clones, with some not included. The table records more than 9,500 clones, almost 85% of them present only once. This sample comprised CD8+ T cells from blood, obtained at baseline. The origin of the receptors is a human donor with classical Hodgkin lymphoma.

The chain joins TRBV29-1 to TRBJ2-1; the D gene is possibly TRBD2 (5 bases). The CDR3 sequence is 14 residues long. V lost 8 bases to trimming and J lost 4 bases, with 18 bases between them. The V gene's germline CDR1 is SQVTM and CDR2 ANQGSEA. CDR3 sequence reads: CSTGVWVAYNEQFF. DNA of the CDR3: TGCAGCACTGGAGTATGGGTAGCGTACAATGAGCAGTTCTTC.

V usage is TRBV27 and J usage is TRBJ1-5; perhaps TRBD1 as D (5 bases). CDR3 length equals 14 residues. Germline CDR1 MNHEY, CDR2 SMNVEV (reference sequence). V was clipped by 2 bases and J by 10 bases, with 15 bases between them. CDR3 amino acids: CASSLGTGYGPQHF. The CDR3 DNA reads TGTGCCAGCAGTTTAGGGACGGGCTATGGTCCCCAGCATTTT.

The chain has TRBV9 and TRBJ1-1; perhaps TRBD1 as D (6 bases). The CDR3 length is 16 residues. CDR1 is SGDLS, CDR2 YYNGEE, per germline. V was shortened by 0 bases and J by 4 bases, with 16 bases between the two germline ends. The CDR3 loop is CASSVVAGVFGTEAFF. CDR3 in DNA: TGTGCCAGCAGCGTAGTAGCAGGGGTGTTCGGCACTGAAGCTTTCTTT.

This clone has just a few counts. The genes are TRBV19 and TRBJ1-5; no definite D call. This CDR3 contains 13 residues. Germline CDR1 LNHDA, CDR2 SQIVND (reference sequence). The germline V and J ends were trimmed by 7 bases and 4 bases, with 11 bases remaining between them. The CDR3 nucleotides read TGTGCCAGTACCCGTTCTGGGAATCAGCCCCAGCATTTT. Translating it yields CASTRSGNQPQHF.

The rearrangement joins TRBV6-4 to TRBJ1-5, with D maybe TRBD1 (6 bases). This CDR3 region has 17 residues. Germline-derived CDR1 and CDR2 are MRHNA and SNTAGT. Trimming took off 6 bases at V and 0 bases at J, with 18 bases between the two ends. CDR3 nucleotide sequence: TGTGCCAGCAGGAGGGGGGGGGAGGGCTATAGCAATCAGCCCCAGCATTTT. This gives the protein CASRRGGEGYSNQPQHF.

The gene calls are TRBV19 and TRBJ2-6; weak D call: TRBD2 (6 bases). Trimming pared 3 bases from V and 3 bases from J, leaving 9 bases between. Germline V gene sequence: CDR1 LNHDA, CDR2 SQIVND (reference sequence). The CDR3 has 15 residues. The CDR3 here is CASSIGTGGANVLTF. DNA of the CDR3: TGTGCCAGTAGTATCGGGACTGGTGGGGCCAACGTCCTGACTTTC.

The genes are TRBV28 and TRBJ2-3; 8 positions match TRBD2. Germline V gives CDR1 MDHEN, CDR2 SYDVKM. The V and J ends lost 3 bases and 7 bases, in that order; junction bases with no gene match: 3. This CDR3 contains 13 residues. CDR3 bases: TGTGCCAGCAGTTTTAGACTAGCGTATACGCAGTATTTT. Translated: CASSFRLAYTQYF. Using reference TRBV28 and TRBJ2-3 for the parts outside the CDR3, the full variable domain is DVKVTQSSRYLVKRTGEKVFLECVQDMDHENMFWYRQDPGLGLRLIYFSYDVKMKEKGDIPEGYSVSREKKERFSLILESASTNQTSMYLCASSFRLAYTQYFGPGTRLTVL.

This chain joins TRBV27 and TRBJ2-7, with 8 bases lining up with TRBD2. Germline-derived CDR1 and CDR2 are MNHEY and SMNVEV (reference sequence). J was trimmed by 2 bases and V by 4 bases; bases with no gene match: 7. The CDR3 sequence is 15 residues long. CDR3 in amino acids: CASSYRAGVTYEQYF. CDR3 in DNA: TGTGCCAGCAGTTATCGAGCGGGAGTCACCTACGAGCAGTACTTC.

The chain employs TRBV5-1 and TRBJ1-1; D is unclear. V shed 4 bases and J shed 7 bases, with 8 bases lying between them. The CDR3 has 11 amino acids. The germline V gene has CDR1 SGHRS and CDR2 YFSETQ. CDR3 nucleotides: TGCGCCAGCAGCGAAGGTATTGAAGCTTTCTTT. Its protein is CASSEGIEAFF.

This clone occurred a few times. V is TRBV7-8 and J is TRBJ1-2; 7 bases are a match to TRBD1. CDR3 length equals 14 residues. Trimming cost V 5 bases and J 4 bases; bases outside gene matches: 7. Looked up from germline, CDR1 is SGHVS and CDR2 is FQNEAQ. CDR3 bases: TGTGCCAGCAGCATTGGACAGGCTGGCTATGGCTACACCTTC. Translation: CASSIGQAGYGYTF.

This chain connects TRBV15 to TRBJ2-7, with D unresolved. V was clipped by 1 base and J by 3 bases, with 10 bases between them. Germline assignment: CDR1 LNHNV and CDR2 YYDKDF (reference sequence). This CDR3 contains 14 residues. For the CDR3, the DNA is TGTGCCACCAGCAGAGGTAACTGGAACTACGAGCAGTACTTC. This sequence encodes CATSRGNWNYEQYF.

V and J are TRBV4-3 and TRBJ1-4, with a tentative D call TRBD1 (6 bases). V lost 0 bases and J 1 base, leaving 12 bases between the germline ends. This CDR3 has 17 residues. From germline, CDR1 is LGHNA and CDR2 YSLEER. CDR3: CASSQEPDRLTNEKLFF. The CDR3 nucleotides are TGCGCCAGCAGCCAAGAGCCAGACAGGCTAACTAATGAAAAACTGTTTTTT.

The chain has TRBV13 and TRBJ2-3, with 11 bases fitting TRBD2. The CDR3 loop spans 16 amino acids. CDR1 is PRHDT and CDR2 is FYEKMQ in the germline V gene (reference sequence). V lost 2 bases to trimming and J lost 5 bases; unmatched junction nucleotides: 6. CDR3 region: CASSLLSGRAEDTQYF. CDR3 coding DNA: TGTGCCAGCAGCTTACTTAGCGGGAGGGCCGAAGATACGCAGTATTTT.

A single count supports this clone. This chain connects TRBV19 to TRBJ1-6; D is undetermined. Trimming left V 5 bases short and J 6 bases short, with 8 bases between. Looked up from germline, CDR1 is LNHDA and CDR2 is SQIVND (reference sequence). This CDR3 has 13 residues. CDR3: CASSLTSNSPLHF. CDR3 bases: TGTGCCAGTAGTCTAACAAGTAATTCACCCCTCCACTTT.

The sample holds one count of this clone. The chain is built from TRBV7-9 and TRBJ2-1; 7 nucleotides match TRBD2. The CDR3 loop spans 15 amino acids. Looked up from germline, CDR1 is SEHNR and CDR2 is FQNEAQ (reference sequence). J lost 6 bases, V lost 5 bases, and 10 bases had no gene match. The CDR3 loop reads CASSGSGLIGNEQFF. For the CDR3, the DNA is TGTGCCAGCAGCGGCTCGGGACTAATTGGCAATGAGCAGTTCTTC.

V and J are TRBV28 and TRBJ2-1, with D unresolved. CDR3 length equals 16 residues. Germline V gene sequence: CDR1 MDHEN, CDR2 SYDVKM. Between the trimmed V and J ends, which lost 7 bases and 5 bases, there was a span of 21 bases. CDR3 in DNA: TGTGCCAGCACTTACTGGGGTTTTGGGAACAACAATGAGCAGTTCTTC. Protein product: CASTYWGFGNNNEQFF.

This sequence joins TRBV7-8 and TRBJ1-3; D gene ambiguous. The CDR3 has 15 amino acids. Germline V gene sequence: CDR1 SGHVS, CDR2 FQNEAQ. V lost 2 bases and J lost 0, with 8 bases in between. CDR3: CASSLFRTSGNTIYF. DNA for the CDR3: TGTGCCAGCAGCTTATTCCGGACCTCTGGAAACACCATATATTTT.

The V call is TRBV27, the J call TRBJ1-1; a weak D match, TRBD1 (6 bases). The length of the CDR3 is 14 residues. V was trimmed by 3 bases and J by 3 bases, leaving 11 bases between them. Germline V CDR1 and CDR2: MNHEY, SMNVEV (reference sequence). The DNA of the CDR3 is TGTGCCAGCAGTTTGGGGGCTTTTTACACTGAAGCTTTCTTT. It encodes CASSLGAFYTEAFF.

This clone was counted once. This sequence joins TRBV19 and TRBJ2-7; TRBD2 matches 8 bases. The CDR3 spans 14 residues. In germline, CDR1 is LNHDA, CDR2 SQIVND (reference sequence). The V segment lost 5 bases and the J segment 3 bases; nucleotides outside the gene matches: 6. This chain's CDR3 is CASSSRTSSYEQYF. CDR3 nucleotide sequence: TGTGCCAGTAGTTCCCGGACTAGCAGCTACGAGCAGTACTTC. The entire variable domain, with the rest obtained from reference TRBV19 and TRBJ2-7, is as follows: DGGITQSPKYLFRKEGQNVTLSCEQNLNHDAMYWYRQDPGQGLRLIYYSQIVNDFQKGDIAEGYSVSREKKESFPLTVTSAQKNPTAFYLCASSSRTSSYEQYFGPGTRLTVT.

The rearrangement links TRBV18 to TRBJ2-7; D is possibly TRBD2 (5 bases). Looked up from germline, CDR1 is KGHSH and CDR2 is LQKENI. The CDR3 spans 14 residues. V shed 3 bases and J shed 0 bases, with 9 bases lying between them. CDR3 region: CASSPIGSSYEQYF. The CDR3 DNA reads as TGTGCCAGCTCACCTATAGGGAGCTCCTACGAGCAGTACTTC. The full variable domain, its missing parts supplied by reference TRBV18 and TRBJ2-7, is NAGVMQNPRHLVRRRGQEARLRCSPMKGHSHVYWYRQLPEEGLKFMVYLQKENIIDESGMPKERFSAEFPKEGPSILRIQQVVRGDSAAYFCASSPIGSSYEQYFGPGTRLTVT.

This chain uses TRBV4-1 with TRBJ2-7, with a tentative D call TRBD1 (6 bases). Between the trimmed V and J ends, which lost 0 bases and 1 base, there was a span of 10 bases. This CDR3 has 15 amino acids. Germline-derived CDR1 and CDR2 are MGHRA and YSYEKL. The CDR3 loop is CASSQDLQGSYEQYF. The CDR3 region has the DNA TGCGCCAGCAGCCAAGATTTGCAGGGGTCCTACGAGCAGTACTTC.

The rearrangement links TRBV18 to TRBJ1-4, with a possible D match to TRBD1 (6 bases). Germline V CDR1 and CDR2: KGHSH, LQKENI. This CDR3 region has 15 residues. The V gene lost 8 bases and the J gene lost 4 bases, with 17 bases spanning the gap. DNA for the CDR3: TGTGCCAGCAAAAAAAGGACAGCGAATAATGAAAAACTGTTTTTT. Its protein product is CASKKRTANNEKLFF.

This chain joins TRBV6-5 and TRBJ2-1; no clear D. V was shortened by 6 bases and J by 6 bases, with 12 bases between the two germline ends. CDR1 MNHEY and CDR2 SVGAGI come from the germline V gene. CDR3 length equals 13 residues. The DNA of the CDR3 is TGTGCCAGCAGCTCCCTCAAGGGCAATGAGCAGTTCTTC. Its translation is CASSSLKGNEQFF.

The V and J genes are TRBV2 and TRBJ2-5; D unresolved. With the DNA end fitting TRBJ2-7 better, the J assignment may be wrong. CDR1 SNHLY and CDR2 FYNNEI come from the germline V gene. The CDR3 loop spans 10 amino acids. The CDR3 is CASSGNEQYF. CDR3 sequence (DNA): TGTGCCAGCAGTGGCAACGAGCAGTACTTC.

DNA for the CDR3: TGTGCCAGCAGTTTAGAGCGGGACAATGAGCAGTTCTTC. Protein product: CASSLERDNEQFF. V and J are TRBV27 and TRBJ2-1, with D perhaps TRBD2 (6 bases). V was trimmed by 2 bases and J by 5 bases, leaving 7 bases between them. Germline V gene sequence: CDR1 MNHEY, CDR2 SMNVEV (reference sequence). The CDR3 has 13 amino acids.

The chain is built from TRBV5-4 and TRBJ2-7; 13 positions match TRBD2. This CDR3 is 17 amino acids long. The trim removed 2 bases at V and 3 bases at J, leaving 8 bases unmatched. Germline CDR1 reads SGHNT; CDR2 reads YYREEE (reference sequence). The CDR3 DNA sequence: TGTGCCAGCAGCTTCCCCGGGACTAGCGGGAAATACTACGAGCAGTACTTC. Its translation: CASSFPGTSGKYYEQYF.

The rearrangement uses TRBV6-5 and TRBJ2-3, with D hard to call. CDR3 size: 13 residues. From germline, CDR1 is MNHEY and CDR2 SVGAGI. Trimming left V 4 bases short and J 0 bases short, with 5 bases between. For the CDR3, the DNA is TGTGCCAGCAGTTCAAAGAGCACAGATACGCAGTATTTT. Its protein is CASSSKSTDTQYF.